Listed below are T cell receptor beta chains from one sample, sequenced in a study of T cell repertoires in cytomegalovirus infection. No antigen is known for these receptors. TCRdb processed the reads anew with MiXCR; each CDR3 protein has one entry. The repertoire holds approximately 70,000 distinct CDR3 sequences, 22% seen once, with roughly 79% in the top ten. Material: PBMCs, sequenced either directly or after in vitro stimulation (not recorded which). These TCRs come from a human donor in good health (CMV status not recorded). Some clones in this sample may be carry-over from other donors' samples. Both conserved end residues are trimmed from each CDR3.

V gene	J gene	CDR3 length	CDR3 protein
TRBV2	TRBJ2-2	13	ASSPYTSGTGELF
TRBV4-3	TRBJ2-3	13	ASSQEGFGLDTQY
TRBV19	TRBJ2-5	15	ASSIRSVGRFQETQY
TRBV18	TRBJ2-1	10	ASSQTYNEQF
TRBV7-2	TRBJ2-3	18	ASSSGAGPSSGRGRYTQY
TRBV28	TRBJ2-6	14	ASNLAGEAGANVLT
TRBV7-2	TRBJ2-7	13	ASSPRRNPVYEQY
TRBV18	TRBJ2-7	15	ASSPPTSSGRAAEQY
TRBV7-9	TRBJ2-2	12	ASSPISSTGELF
TRBV11-2	TRBJ2-3	11	ASSFGTIDTQY
TRBV3-1	TRBJ2-7	12	ASRDHSYPYEQY
TRBV6-2/TRBV6-3	TRBJ2-1	13	ASSTTSGKPIEQF
TRBV27	TRBJ2-1	13	ASPTGDKPYNEQF
TRBV20-1	TRBJ2-7	13	SARVAAESSYEQY
TRBV15	TRBJ2-2	15	ATSRVGAGRGTGELF
TRBV28	TRBJ1-2	13	ASSSPDSGDYGYT
TRBV9	TRBJ2-6	13	ASTLQGSGANVLT
TRBV10-3	TRBJ2-3	11	AIGAGGTDTQY
TRBV4-3	TRBJ2-3	14	ASSLQTHLITDTQY
TRBV7-9	TRBJ2-4	14	ASSLAGQISKNIQY
TRBV7-9	TRBJ1-1	11	ASSLGAIQEAF
TRBV5-4	TRBJ2-6	15	ASSPRGTLAGANVLT
TRBV10-3	TRBJ2-5	12	AISGGEERETQY
TRBV7-2	TRBJ2-5	14	ASSLSLSGRFETQY
TRBV5-4	TRBJ2-1	12	ASSLTSGGNEQF
TRBV5-4	TRBJ2-2	13	ASSLGGSYVGELF
TRBV5-4	TRBJ1-4	10	ASSLAGEKLF
TRBV5-3	TRBJ2-5	11	ASSLTSAETQY
TRBV7-8	TRBJ2-5	9	ASSSGQAKS
TRBV20-1	TRBJ1-2	11	SASWDGNYGYT
TRBV6-8	TRBJ1-6	13	ASSLSGGNNSPLH
TRBV20-1	TRBJ2-1	10	SAFGIVNEQF
TRBV7-2	TRBJ1-1	12	ASSLGDRTTEAF
TRBV6-1	TRBJ2-1	15	ASSPRPPGQGYNEQF
TRBV5-4	TRBJ1-2	14	ASSSSGRPRGYGYT
TRBV6-6	TRBJ2-7	13	ASSIGLAGPYEQY
TRBV12-3/TRBV12-4	TRBJ1-4	12	AITRQGLSEKLF
TRBV7-2	TRBJ1-3	16	ASSFTTVVTSSGNTIY
TRBV7-9	TRBJ2-6	13	ASSPPEGRANVLT
TRBV12-3/TRBV12-4	TRBJ2-3	14	ASSLRLAGFTDTQY
TRBV6-6	TRBJ1-2	10	AMARDLWGYT
TRBV5-1	TRBJ1-5	11	ASSMSSNQPQH
TRBV7-2	TRBJ2-1	13	ASSSQAGVGHEQF
TRBV2	TRBJ2-7	17	ASSVPPGLAGGRTYEQY
TRBV4-1	TRBJ2-1	13	ASSQDRGRWDEQF
TRBV7-8	TRBJ2-3	12	ASSFQASADTQY